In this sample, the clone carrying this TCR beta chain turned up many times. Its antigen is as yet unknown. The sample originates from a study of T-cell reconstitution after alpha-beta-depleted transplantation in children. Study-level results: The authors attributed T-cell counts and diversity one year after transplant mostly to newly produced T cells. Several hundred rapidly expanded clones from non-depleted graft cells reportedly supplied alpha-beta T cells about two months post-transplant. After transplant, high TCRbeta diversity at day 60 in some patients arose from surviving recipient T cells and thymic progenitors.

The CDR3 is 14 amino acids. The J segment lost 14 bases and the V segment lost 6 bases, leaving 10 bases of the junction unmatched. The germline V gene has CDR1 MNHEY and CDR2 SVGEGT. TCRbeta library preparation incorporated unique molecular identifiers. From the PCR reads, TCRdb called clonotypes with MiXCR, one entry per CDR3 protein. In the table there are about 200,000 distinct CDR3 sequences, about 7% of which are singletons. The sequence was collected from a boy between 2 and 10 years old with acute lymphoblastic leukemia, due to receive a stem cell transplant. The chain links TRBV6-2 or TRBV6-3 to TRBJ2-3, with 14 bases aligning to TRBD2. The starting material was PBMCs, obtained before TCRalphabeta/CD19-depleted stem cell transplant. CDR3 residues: CASSVDGTSGSLYF. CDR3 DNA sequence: TGTGCCAGCAGCGTCGACGGGACTAGCGGGAGCCTGTATTTT.